The source of this T cell receptor beta chain is a study of blood T cell repertoires in COVID-19. Turning to the study itself: Whether acute or convalescent, the COVID-19 samples came from the United States, Italy and Spain. From T cells, B-cell-depleted T cells, or PBMCs came the material, which was cDNA or gDNA.

Per the original methods: Estimation of nucleated cell counts was performed using reference gene primer amplification. Some clones are missing from TCRdb's copy, which holds only in-frame ones; the method was immunoSEQ multiplex PCR. Clone size and V and J calls were adopted from that table, with D and trimming inferred from the DNA. The repertoire includes tens of thousands of clones, 88% of them detected once, and around 8% sits in the top ten. This CDR3 comprises 18 residues. Trimming took 3 bases from V and 5 from J; bases not matched to a gene: 12. Germline V gives CDR1 KGHDR, CDR2 SFDVKD. The sequenced sample was peripheral blood. The sequence came from a man aged 55 to 70 with active COVID-19. V is TRBV24-1 and J is TRBJ2-3; TRBD2 matches at 11 bases. The chain's CDR3 is CATSDAGTSGSQRDTQYF. The CDR3 DNA reads TGTGCCACCAGTGATGCCGGGACTAGCGGTTCTCAGAGAGATACGCAGTATTTT.